These 23 T cell receptor beta chains came from one sample sequenced in a study of cytomegalovirus exposure and HLA in healthy donors. Only in-frame clones appear in the TCRdb table, and some are missing; sequencing was by immunoSEQ multiplex PCR. The repertoire includes more than 95,000 clones, about 83% of them detected once, and nearly 5% sits in the top ten. Sequenced material: PBMCs. All receptors derive from a man in his late teens or twenties in good health and CMV-seronegative.

This rearrangement joins TRBV5-1 to TRBJ1-2, with 9 bases lining up with TRBD1. Germline V lookup: CDR1 SGHRS, CDR2 YFSETQ. CDR3 length: 16 amino acids. The junction had 14 bases not matched to a gene; V was cut back by 4 bases and J by 7 bases. This chain's CDR3 is CASSLPGQGIRGGYTF. CDR3 DNA sequence: TGCGCCAGCAGCCTTCCGGGACAGGGTATTCGGGGTGGCTACACCTTC.

The V gene is TRBV30, the J gene TRBJ2-7; 11 bases align to TRBD2. The CDR3 extends over 14 amino acids. Germline lookup yields CDR1 GTSNPN and CDR2 SVGIG (reference sequence). V was pared by 7 bases and J by 6 bases, with 11 bases of the junction left unmatched. CDR3: CALDSGRGVSEQYF. Here the CDR3 DNA reads TGTGCCTTGGATAGCGGGAGGGGGGTCTCCGAGCAGTACTTC.

This chain joins TRBV11-1 and TRBJ2-3, with TRBD1 as a possible D gene (6 bases). V was clipped by 0 bases and J by 3 bases, with 13 bases between them. The CDR3 consists of 16 residues. Germline V gene data show CDR1 as SGHAT and CDR2 as FQDESV (reference sequence). The CDR3, as DNA: TGTGCCAGCAGCTTAGCGCTAGGGGGAAGTACAGATACGCAGTATTTT. Residues: CASSLALGGSTDTQYF.

This clone came up once. The gene calls are TRBV2 and TRBJ2-1, with TRBD1 matching 9 bases. J lost 4 bases, V lost 6 bases, and 7 bases had no gene match. This CDR3 comprises 15 residues. Germline V gives CDR1 SNHLY, CDR2 FYNNEI. The CDR3 spells CASRSGTGLYNEQFF. The CDR3 region has the DNA TGTGCCAGCAGATCCGGGACAGGGCTTTACAATGAGCAGTTCTTC.

The chain joins TRBV19 to TRBJ1-5, with D possibly TRBD1 on 6 matching bases. This CDR3 is built from 13 residues. The V gene's germline CDR1 is LNHDA and CDR2 SQIVND (reference sequence). With 10 bases removed from V and 4 bases from J, the gap between germline ends came to 14 bases. The CDR3 bases are TGTGCCACCACGGACAGAGAGAATCAGCCCCAGCATTTT. It translates to CATTDRENQPQHF.

The chain joins TRBV10-1 to TRBJ2-3, with TRBD2 identical over 8 bases. Trimming removed 8 bases from V and 5 bases from J; junction bases left unmatched: 12. CDR3 length equals 15 residues. Germline V lookup: CDR1 WNHNN, CDR2 SYGVQD (reference sequence). CDR3 sequence (DNA): TGCGCCAGCTCAATCGGGCGGGAGGAGGTAGATACGCAGTATTTT. The encoded protein is CASSIGREEVDTQYF.

The chain links TRBV2 to TRBJ1-2; D possibly corresponds to TRBD1 (6 bases). Trimming took off 8 bases at V and 0 bases at J, with 19 bases between the two ends. CDR3 length equals 16 residues. Germline CDR1 is SNHLY and CDR2 is FYNNEI. The CDR3 protein is CASQIDQGQANYGYTF. The CDR3 region has the DNA TGTGCCAGCCAGATAGATCAGGGACAAGCTAACTATGGCTACACCTTC.

This clone was picked up one time. The genes are TRBV5-6 and TRBJ2-2, with 8 bases aligning to TRBD2. The CDR3 contains 15 residues. CDR1 and CDR2 from the germline V gene are SGHDT and YYEEEE. With V trimmed by 2 bases and J by 1 base, 1 base remained unmatched. The CDR3 sequence is CASSLAGENTGELFF. The DNA for the CDR3 is TGTGCCAGCAGCTTAGCGGGGGAGAACACCGGGGAGCTGTTTTTT.

This clone was seen more than once but under ten times. The V gene is TRBV7-2, the J gene TRBJ2-7, with a weak D call TRBD2 (5 bases). V was clipped by 3 bases and J by 1 base, with 10 bases between them. The germline gives CDR1 SGHTA, CDR2 FQGNSA. This CDR3 region has 14 residues. CDR3 DNA sequence: TGTGCCAGCAGCTTTGGCGGGCCTTCCTACGAGCAGTACTTC. This encodes CASSFGGPSYEQYF.

The V and J genes are TRBV19 and TRBJ1-2, with D unresolved. Germline CDR1 is LNHDA and CDR2 is SQIVND (reference sequence). Deletions cut 7 bases from V and 1 base from J, with 16 bases between. This CDR3 is built from 15 residues. The CDR3 is CASKGAGSLNYGYTF. CDR3 DNA sequence: TGTGCCAGTAAGGGCGCGGGCAGCCTTAACTATGGCTACACCTTC.

The rearrangement joins TRBV6-4 to TRBJ2-2, with TRBD1 matching over 7 bases. Looked up from germline, CDR1 is MRHNA and CDR2 is SNTAGT. The trim removed 4 bases at V and 7 bases at J, leaving 6 bases unmatched. The CDR3 covers 14 residues. The CDR3 sequence: CASSVLGGVGELFF. The CDR3 coding sequence is TGTGCCAGCAGTGTTTTAGGGGGCGTCGGGGAGCTGTTTTTT.

The chain carries TRBV18 and TRBJ2-1; TRBD2 matches 14 bases. The CDR3 runs 16 residues. Losses at the gene ends were 3 bases for V and 7 bases for J; bases not matched to a gene: 5. Germline CDR1 KGHSH, CDR2 LQKENI. The CDR3, as DNA: TGTGCCAGCTCACCCACCGGGACTAGCGGGAGAAATGAGCAGTTCTTC. It codes for CASSPTGTSGRNEQFF.

The chain uses TRBV6-4 and TRBJ2-2, with TRBD2 matching over 10 bases. Trimming at V came to 5 bases and at J to 4 bases, leaving 13 bases not matched to a gene. This CDR3 spans 18 amino acids. Germline CDR1 MRHNA, CDR2 SNTAGT. CDR3: CASSLRGLAGVTTGELFF. The CDR3 coding sequence is TGTGCCAGCAGTCTCCGGGGGCTAGCGGGGGTGACCACCGGGGAGCTGTTTTTT.

The chain carries TRBV13 and TRBJ2-1; 9 nucleotides agree with TRBD1. Germline CDR1 and CDR2: PRHDT and FYEKMQ (reference sequence). V trimming: 5 bases; J trimming: 4 bases; junction bases outside the gene matches: 6. The CDR3 is made up of 15 amino acids. CDR3 sequence reads: CASSSRDRDYNEQFF. CDR3 nucleotide sequence: TGTGCCAGCAGCAGCCGGGACAGGGATTACAATGAGCAGTTCTTC. Supplemented by reference TRBV13 and TRBJ2-1, the full variable domain reads AAGVIQSPRHLIKEKRETATLKCYPIPRHDTVYWYQQGPGQDPQFLISFYEKMQSDKGSIPDRFSAQQFSDYHSELNMSSLELGDSALYFCASSSRDRDYNEQFFGPGTRLTVL.

This clone occurred many times. In nucleotides, the CDR3 is TGTGCCATCAGGGGACTAGCGGAAGTCGATGAGCAGTTCTTC. Protein product: CAIRGLAEVDEQFF. The gene calls are TRBV10-3 and TRBJ2-1, with 11 bases matching TRBD2. This CDR3 has 14 residues. The germline gives CDR1 ENHRY, CDR2 SYGVKD. The V and J ends lost 6 bases and 8 bases, in that order; junction bases with no gene match: 6.

The chain couples TRBV21-1 to TRBJ2-4; the table calls TRBD2, which could not be checked here. TRBV21-1 is an annotated pseudogene. The CDR3 totals 16 residues. The CDR3 loop reads CASKGRTSGTRGIQYF. The CDR3 nucleotides are TGTGCCAGCAAGGGGCGGACTAGCGGGACGAGGGGCATTCAGTACTTC.

The rearrangement uses TRBV12-1 and TRBJ2-5; the DNA was not used to check the table's D call, TRBD1. TRBV12-1 corresponds to a pseudogene. The CDR3 has 16 residues. This CDR3 reads CASSCPRTGVTETQYF. CDR3 in DNA: TGTGCCAGCAGCTGTCCTCGGACAGGGGTGACAGAGACCCAGTACTTC.

V and J are TRBV7-2 and TRBJ2-1, with 14 nucleotides matching TRBD2. Germline V lookup: CDR1 SGHTA, CDR2 FQGNSA. The CDR3 is 16 amino acids. The trim removed 5 bases at V and 10 bases at J, leaving 10 bases unmatched. CDR3 loop: CASSLGLAGVLKEQFF. The CDR3 DNA is TGTGCCAGCAGCCTGGGACTAGCGGGAGTATTAAAAGAGCAGTTCTTC.

V gene TRBV5-1 combines with J gene TRBJ2-2; possibly TRBD2 for D (6 bases). From germline, CDR1 is SGHRS and CDR2 YFSETQ. Trimming removed 5 bases at V and 4 bases at J, with 12 bases between. This CDR3 has 14 amino acids. CDR3 coding DNA: TGCGCCAGCAGAACTAGCCGGGGCACCGGGGAGCTGTTTTTT. Amino acids: CASRTSRGTGELFF.

As concerns this clone: The junction shows a germline mismatch at one end, possibly a read error. The chain carries TRBV7-7 and TRBJ2-5; D possibly corresponds to TRBD1 (6 bases). CDR3 length: 16 residues. Germline V CDR1 and CDR2: SSHAT, FNYEAQ (reference sequence). The CDR3 spells CASSPGRQGIGETQYF. Here the CDR3 DNA reads TGTGCTAGCAGCCCCGGCCGGCAGGGGATAGGAGAGACCCAGTACTTC.

The V and J genes are TRBV6-1 and TRBJ1-1, with TRBD1 identical over 10 bases. Trimming at V came to 3 bases and at J to 3 bases, leaving 4 bases not matched to a gene. Germline CDR1 reads MNHNS; CDR2 reads SASEGT. The CDR3 sequence is 15 residues long. Here the CDR3 reads CASSDRQGAHTEAFF. The DNA for the CDR3 is TGTGCCAGCAGTGACCGACAGGGGGCCCACACTGAAGCTTTCTTT.

The chain employs TRBV18 and TRBJ2-7; a possible D gene is TRBD1 (6 bases). Germline lookup yields CDR1 KGHSH and CDR2 LQKENI. The CDR3 has 15 residues. V dropped 2 bases and J dropped 1 base, with 12 bases sitting between them. CDR3 nucleotide sequence: TGTGCCAGCTCACCAAGTTTGGACAGATCCTACGAGCAGTACTTC. Translated, it gives CASSPSLDRSYEQYF.

The J gene is TRBJ1-1, the V gene TRBV19, with unresolved D. The ends were cut back, 3 bases at V and 3 bases at J, with 14 bases in the middle. CDR3 length: 15 residues. The germline V gene has CDR1 LNHDA and CDR2 SQIVND (reference sequence). CDR3 protein: CASSISESPYTEAFF. The CDR3 nucleotides are TGTGCCAGTAGTATTAGTGAGAGCCCGTACACTGAAGCTTTCTTT.